This T cell receptor beta chain derives from a study of control samples from healthy donors and cancer patients. Profiled with immunoSEQ multiplex PCR; TCRdb holds only in-frame clones, not every one. Of 95,000 to 120,000 clones detected, 82% appear once; the ten largest clones hold roughly 6.5%. The CDR3 totals 11 residues. Germline loops: CDR1 WSHSY, CDR2 SAAADI. V lost 5 bases and J 5 bases, leaving 6 bases between the germline ends. The sample comprised blood. The receptor was isolated from a man younger than 30 in good health. The gene calls are TRBV10-2 and TRBJ1-1; no clear D. CDR3 region: CASSQVTEAFF. The CDR3 DNA reads as TGCGCCAGCAGTCAGGTGACTGAAGCTTTCTTT.